These T cell receptor beta chains were read from a single sample in a study of graft-versus-host responses after intestinal transplantation. These receptors are not linked to any known antigen. Method: immunoSEQ multiplex PCR; TCRdb's copy keeps in-frame clones and lacks some. This table holds some 110,000 clones, around 94% found once. The sequences come from unstimulated CD4+ T cells sorted from spleen or lymph node cells, collected before transplant. Receptors were obtained from a human donor who was the organ donor for an intestinal transplant. The CDR3 runs from the conserved cysteine through the conserved F or W. The D gene is left open where the match is weak. Rows give clone size only sometimes, using once, few, many, or a class for an expanded clone.

d_call	v_call	j_call	clone_size	cdr3_aa	cdr3_nt
-	TRBV19	TRBJ1-5	-	CASSIGTQDNQPQHF	TGTGCCAGTAGTATTGGGACACAGGATAATCAGCCCCAGCATTTT
-	TRBV7-2	TRBJ1-5	-	CASRKGRDQPQHF	TGTGCCAGCAGGAAGGGTCGGGATCAGCCCCAGCATTTT
-	TRBV6-5	TRBJ2-7	few	CASPLKTLTYEQYF	TGTGCCAGCCCTTTGAAGACCCTAACCTACGAGCAGTACTTC
TRBD1	TRBV28	TRBJ1-2	-	CASSFQGAQGYTF	TGTGCCAGCAGTTTCCAGGGGGCGCAGGGCTACACCTTC
TRBD2	TRBV5-1	TRBJ2-5	few	CASSFIGLAGGRETQYF	TGCGCCAGCAGCTTCATCGGACTAGCGGGAGGGCGGGAGACCCAGTACTTC
-	TRBV7-9	TRBJ2-3	-	CASIPFTDTQYF	TGTGCCAGCATCCCTTTCACAGATACGCAGTATTTT
TRBD2	TRBV5-1	TRBJ2-2	-	CASSSRTWEGTGELFF	TGCGCCAGCAGCTCCAGGACATGGGAGGGCACCGGGGAGCTGTTTTTT
-	TRBV4-3	TRBJ2-2	few	CASSQASQGGNTGELFF	TGCGCCAGCAGCCAAGCCTCCCAGGGGGGCAACACCGGGGAGCTGTTTTTT
-	TRBV4-1	TRBJ2-1	-	CASSPGLGGLSSYNEQFF	TGCGCCAGCAGCCCGGGACTAGGGGGCCTAAGCTCCTACAATGAGCAGTTCTTC
TRBD1	TRBV2	TRBJ2-5	-	CATGQGQETQYF	TGTGCCACCGGACAGGGTCAAGAGACCCAGTACTTC
TRBD1	TRBV6-5	TRBJ1-4	-	CASSYRAQGGEKLFF	TGTGCCAGCAGTTATCGCGCCCAGGGGGGGGAAAAACTGTTTTTT
TRBD2	TRBV4-1	TRBJ2-3	-	CASSQDGASGIDTQYF	TGCGCCAGCAGCCAAGACGGGGCTAGCGGGATTGATACGCAGTATTTT
TRBD1	TRBV29-1	TRBJ2-2	-	CSVVKTGDGELFF	TGCAGCGTTGTTAAGACAGGGGACGGGGAGCTGTTTTTT
TRBD2	TRBV4-2	TRBJ2-7	-	CASSQISGRGYEQYF	TGTGCCAGCAGCCAGATTAGCGGGAGGGGCTACGAGCAGTACTTC
TRBD1	TRBV28	TRBJ1-2	-	CASRDRSIPYGYTF	TGTGCCAGCAGGGACAGGTCTATTCCCTATGGCTACACCTTC
TRBD2	TRBV19	TRBJ2-1	-	CASSMNSGRGVDEQFF	TGTGCCAGTAGTATGAACAGCGGGAGGGGTGTGGATGAGCAGTTCTTC
-	TRBV9	TRBJ1-2	-	CASSRPGRDGGYTF	TGTGCCAGCAGCCGCCCGGGGAGGGACGGAGGCTACACCTTC
-	TRBV10-3	TRBJ1-2	-	CAISILGERGGYTF	TGTGCCATCAGCATCCTGGGGGAAAGGGGTGGCTACACCTTC